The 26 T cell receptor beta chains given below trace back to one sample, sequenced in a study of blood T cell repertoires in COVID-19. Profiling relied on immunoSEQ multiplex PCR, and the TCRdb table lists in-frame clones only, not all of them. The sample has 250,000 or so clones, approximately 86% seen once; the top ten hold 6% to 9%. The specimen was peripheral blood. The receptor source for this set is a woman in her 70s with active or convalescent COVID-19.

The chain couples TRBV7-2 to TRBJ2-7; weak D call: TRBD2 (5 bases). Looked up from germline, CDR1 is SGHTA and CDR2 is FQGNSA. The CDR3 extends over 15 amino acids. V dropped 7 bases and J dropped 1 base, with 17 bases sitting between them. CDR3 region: CASTWGVSASYEQYF. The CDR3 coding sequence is TGTGCCAGCACCTGGGGAGTGTCAGCGTCCTACGAGCAGTACTTC.

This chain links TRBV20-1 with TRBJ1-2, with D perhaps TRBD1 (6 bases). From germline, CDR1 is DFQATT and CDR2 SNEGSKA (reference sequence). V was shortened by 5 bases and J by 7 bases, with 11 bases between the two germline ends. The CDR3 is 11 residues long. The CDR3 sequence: CSAGTTLGYTF. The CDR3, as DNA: TGCAGTGCTGGGACAACTCTTGGCTACACCTTC.

CDR3: CASSRASDTEAFF. DNA for the CDR3: TGTGCCAGCAGCAGGGCTTCGGACACTGAAGCTTTCTTT. J is TRBJ1-1 and V is TRBV6-5; maybe TRBD1 (5 bases). The CDR3 extends over 13 amino acids. Germline V CDR1 and CDR2: MNHEY, SVGAGI. Deletions cut 6 bases from V and 3 bases from J, with 11 bases between.

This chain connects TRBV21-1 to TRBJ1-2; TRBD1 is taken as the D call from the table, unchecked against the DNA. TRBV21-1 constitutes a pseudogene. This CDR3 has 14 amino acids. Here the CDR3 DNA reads TGTGCCATCGTAAGGGGCAGGGAACCCAATGGCTACACCTTC. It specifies CAIVRGREPNGYTF.

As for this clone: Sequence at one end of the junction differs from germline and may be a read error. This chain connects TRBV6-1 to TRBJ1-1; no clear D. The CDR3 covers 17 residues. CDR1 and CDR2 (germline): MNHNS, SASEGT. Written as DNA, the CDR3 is TGTGCCAGCAGTGAAGCCCTACTGGTGAGGGTGAAGACTGAAGCTTTCTTT. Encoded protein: CASSEALLVRVKTEAFF.

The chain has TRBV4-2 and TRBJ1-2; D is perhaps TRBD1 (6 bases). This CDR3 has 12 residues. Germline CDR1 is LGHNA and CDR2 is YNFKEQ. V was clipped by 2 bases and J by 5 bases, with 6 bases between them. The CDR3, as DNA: TGTGCCAGCAGCCAACAGGGGTATGGCTACACCTTC. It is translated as CASSQQGYGYTF.

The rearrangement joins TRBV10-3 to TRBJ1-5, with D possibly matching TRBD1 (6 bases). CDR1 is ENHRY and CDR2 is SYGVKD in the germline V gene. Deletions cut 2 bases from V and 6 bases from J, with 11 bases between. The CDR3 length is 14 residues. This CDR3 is CAISEPTGTQPQHF. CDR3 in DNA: TGTGCCATCAGTGAGCCCACAGGGACTCAGCCCCAGCATTTT.

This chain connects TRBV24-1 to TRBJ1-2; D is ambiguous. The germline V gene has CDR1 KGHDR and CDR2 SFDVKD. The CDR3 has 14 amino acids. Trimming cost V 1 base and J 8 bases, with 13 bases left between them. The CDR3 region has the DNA TGTGCCACCAGTGATTTTTGGGAGGTCGGCGGCTACACCTTC. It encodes CATSDFWEVGGYTF.

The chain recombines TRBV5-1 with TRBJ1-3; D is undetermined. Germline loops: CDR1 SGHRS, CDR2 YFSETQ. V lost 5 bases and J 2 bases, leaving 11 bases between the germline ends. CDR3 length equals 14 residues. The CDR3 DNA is TGCGCCAGCAGTTCTCTGCTAACTGGAAACACCATATATTTT. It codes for CASSSLLTGNTIYF.

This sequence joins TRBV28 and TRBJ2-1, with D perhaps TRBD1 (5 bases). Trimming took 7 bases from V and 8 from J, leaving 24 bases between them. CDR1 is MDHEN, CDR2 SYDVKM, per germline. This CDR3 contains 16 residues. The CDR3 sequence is CASTLAGWGRIDEQFF. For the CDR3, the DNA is TGTGCCAGCACCCTCGCTGGGTGGGGCCGGATCGATGAGCAGTTCTTC.

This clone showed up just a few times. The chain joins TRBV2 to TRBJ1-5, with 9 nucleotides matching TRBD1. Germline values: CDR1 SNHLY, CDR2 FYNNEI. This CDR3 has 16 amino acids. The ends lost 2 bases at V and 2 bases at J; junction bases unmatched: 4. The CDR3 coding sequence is TGTGCCAGCAGTGAACTGGACAGGGGAGGCAATCAGCCCCAGCATTTT. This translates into CASSELDRGGNQPQHF.

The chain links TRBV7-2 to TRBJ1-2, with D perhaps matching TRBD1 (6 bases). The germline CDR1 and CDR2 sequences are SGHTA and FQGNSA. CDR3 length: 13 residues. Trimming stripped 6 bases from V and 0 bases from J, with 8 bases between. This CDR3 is CASRTGSNYGYTF. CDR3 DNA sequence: TGTGCCAGCAGGACAGGATCTAACTATGGCTACACCTTC.

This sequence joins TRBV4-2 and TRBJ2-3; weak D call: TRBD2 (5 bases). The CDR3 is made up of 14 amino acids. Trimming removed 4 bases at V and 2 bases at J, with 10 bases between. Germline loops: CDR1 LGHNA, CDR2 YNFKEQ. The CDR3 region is CASSRAGDTDTQYF. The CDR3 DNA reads TGTGCCAGCAGCCGGGCCGGGGACACAGATACGCAGTATTTT.

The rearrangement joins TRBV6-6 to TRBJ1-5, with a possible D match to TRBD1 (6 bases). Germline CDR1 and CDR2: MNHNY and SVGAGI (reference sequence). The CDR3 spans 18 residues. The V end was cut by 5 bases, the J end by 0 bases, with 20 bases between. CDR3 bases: TGTGCCAGCAGTCACCGGGCAGGGGCCTTGTATAGCAATCAGCCCCAGCATTTT. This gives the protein CASSHRAGALYSNQPQHF.

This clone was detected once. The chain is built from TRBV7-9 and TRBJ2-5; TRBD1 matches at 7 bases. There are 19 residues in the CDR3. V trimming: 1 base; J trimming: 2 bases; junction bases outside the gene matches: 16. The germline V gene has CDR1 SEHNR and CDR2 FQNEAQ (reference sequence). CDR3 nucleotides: TGTGCCAGCAGCTTAGGGATCCTCAGGGGGAAACTACTTCAAGAGACCCAGTACTTC. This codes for CASSLGILRGKLLQETQYF. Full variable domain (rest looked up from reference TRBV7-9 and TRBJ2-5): DTGVSQNPRHKITKRGQNVTFRCDPISEHNRLYWYRQTLGQGPEFLTYFQNEAQLEKSRLLSDRFSAERPKGSFSTLEIQRTEQGDSAMYLCASSLGILRGKLLQETQYFGPGTRLLVL.

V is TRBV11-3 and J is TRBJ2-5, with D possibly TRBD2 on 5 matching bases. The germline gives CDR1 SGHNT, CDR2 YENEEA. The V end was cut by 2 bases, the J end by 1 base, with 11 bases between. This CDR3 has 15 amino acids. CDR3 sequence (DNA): TGTGCCAGCAGCTTAAGGCCGGGAACCCAAGAGACCCAGTACTTC. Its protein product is CASSLRPGTQETQYF. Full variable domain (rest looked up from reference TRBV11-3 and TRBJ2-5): EAGVVQSPRYKIIEKKQPVAFWCNPISGHNTLYWYLQNLGQGPELLIRYENEEAVDDSQLPKDRFSAERLKGVDSTLKIQPAELGDSAVYLCASSLRPGTQETQYFGPGTRLLVL.

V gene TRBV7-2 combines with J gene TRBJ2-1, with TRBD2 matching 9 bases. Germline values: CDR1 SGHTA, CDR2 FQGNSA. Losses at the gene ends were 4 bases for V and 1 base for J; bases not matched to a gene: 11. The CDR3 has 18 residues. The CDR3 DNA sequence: TGTGCCAGCAGCTCAGACATCTCTAGCGGGGTTTCCTACAATGAGCAGTTCTTC. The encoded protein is CASSSDISSGVSYNEQFF.

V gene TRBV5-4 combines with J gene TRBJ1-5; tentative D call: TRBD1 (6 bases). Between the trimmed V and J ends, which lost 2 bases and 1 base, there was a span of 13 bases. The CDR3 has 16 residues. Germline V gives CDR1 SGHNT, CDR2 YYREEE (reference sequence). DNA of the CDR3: TGTGCCAGCAGCTTACAGGGCCTGGGGAGCAATCAGCCCCAGCATTTT. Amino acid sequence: CASSLQGLGSNQPQHF.

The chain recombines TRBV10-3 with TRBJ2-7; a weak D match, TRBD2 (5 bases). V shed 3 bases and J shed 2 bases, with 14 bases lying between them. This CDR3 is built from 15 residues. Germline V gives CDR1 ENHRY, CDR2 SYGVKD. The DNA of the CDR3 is TGTGCCATCAGTGAAGGACGGGAAATCACCTACGAGCAGTACTTC. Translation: CAISEGREITYEQYF.

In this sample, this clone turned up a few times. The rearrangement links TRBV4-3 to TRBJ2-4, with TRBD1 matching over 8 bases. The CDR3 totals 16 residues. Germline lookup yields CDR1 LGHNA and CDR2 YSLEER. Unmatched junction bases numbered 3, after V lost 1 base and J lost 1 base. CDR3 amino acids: CASSQVWTGAKNIQYF. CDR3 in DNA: TGCGCCAGCAGCCAAGTTTGGACAGGGGCCAAAAACATTCAGTACTTC.

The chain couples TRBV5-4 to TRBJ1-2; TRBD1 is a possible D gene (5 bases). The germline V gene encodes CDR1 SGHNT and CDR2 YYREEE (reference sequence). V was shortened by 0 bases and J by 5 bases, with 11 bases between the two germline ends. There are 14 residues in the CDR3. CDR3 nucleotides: TGTGCCAGCAGCTTGGGGACGACAGAGTATGGCTACACCTTC. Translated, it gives CASSLGTTEYGYTF.

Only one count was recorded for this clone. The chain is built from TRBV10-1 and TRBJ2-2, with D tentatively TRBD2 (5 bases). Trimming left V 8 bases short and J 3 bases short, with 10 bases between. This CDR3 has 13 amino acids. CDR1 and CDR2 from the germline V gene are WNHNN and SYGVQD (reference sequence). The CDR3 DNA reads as TGCGCCAGCGCCCCCGGGGACACCGGGGAGCTGTTTTTT. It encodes CASAPGDTGELFF.

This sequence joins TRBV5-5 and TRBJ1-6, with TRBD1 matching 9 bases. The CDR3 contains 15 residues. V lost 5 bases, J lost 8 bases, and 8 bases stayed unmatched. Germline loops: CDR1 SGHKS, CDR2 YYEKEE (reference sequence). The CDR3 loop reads CASSTTGGAYSPLHF. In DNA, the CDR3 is TGTGCCAGCAGTACCACAGGGGGCGCATATTCACCCCTCCACTTT.

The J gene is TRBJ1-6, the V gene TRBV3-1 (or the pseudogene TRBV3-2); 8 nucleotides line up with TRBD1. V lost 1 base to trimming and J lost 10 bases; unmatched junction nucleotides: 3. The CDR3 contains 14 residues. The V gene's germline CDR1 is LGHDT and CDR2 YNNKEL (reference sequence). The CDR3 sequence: CASSQVDRESPLHF. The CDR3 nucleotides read TGTGCCAGCAGCCAAGTGGACAGGGAATCACCCCTCCACTTT.

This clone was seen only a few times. Here the CDR3 reads CASSEAGRQGYGYTF. The CDR3 DNA reads as TGTGCCAGCAGTGAAGCGGGTCGGCAGGGCTATGGCTACACCTTC. The J gene is TRBJ1-2, the V gene TRBV6-1; maybe TRBD1 (5 bases). The CDR3 is 15 residues long. Trimming removed 0 bases from V and 4 bases from J, with 12 bases in between. The V gene's germline CDR1 is MNHNS and CDR2 SASEGT.

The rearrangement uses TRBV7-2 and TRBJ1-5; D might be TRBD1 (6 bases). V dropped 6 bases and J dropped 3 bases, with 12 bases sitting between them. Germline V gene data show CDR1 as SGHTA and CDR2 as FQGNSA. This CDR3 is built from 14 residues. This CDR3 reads CASRLTGHNQPQHF. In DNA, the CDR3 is TGTGCCAGCAGGCTCACAGGGCACAATCAGCCCCAGCATTTT.